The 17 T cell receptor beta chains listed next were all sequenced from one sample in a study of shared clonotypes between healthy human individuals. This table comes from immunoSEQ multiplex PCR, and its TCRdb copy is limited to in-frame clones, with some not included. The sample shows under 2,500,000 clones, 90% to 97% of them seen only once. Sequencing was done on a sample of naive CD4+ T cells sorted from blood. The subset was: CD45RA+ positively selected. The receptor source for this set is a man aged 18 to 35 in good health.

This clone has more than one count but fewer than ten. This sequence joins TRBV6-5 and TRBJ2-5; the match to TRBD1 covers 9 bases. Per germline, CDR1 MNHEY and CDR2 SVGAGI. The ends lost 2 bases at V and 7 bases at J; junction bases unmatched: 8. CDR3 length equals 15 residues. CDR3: CASSYGTGSSGTQYF. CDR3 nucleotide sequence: TGTGCCAGCAGTTACGGGACAGGGAGTTCGGGGACCCAGTACTTC.

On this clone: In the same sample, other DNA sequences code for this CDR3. The CDR3 DNA follows: TGTGCCAGCAGTGAAGGCGGCAGCTACGAGCAGTACTTC. Its protein product is CASSEGGSYEQYF. The chain is built from TRBV6-1 and TRBJ2-7; D remains unclear. Per germline, CDR1 MNHNS and CDR2 SASEGT. Trimming took off 1 base at V and 3 bases at J, with 7 bases between the two ends. The CDR3 has 13 residues.

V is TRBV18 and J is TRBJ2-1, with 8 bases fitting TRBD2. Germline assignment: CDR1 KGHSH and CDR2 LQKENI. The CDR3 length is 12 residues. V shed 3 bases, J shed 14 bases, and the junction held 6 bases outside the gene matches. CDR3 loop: CASSPAGGREFF. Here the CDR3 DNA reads TGTGCCAGCTCACCTGCGGGAGGACGAGAGTTCTTC. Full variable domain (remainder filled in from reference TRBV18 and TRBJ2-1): NAGVMQNPRHLVRRRGQEARLRCSPMKGHSHVYWYRQLPEEGLKFMVYLQKENIIDESGMPKERFSAEFPKEGPSILRIQQVVRGDSAAYFCASSPAGGREFFGPGTRLTVL.

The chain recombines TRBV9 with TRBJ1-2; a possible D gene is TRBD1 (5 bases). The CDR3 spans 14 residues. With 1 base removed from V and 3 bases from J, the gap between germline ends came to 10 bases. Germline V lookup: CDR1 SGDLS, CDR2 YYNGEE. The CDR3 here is CASSVQGSDYGYTF. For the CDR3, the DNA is TGTGCCAGCAGCGTACAGGGATCCGACTATGGCTACACCTTC.

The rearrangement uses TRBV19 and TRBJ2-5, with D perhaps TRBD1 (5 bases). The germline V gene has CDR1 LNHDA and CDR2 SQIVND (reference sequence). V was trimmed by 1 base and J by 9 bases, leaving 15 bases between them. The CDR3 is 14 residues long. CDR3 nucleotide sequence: TGTGCCAGTAGTATAGTCGGGCAGAAGGGGCCCCAGTACTTC. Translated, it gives CASSIVGQKGPQYF.

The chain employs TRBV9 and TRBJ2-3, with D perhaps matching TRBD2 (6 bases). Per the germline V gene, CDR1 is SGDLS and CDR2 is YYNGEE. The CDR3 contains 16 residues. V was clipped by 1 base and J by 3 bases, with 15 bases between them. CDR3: CASSVLGGTGTDTQYF. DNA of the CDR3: TGTGCCAGCAGCGTACTAGGCGGGACCGGGACAGATACGCAGTATTTT.

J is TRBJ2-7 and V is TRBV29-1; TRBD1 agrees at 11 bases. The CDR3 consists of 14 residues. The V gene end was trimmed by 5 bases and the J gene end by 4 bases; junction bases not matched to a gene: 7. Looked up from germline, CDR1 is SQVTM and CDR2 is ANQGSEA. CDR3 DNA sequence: TGCAGCGTTCAACGGACAGGGGGCTTGTACGAGCAGTACTTC. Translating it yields CSVQRTGGLYEQYF.

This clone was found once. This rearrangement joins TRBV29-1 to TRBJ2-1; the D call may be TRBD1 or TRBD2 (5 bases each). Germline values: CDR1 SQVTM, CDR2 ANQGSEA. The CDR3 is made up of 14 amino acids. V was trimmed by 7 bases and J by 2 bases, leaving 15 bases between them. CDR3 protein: CSARQGVAYNEQFF. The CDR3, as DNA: TGCAGCGCACGTCAGGGAGTAGCCTACAATGAGCAGTTCTTC.

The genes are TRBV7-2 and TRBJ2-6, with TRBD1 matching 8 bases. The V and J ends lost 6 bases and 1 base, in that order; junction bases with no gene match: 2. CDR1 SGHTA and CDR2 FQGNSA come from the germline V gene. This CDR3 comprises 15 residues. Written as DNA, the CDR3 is TGTGCCAGCAGACGGACAGGGTCTGGGGCCAACGTCCTGACTTTC. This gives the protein CASRRTGSGANVLTF.

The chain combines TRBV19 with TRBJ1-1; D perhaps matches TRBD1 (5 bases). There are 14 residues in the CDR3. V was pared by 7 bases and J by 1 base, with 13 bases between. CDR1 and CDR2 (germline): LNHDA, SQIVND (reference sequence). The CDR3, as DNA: TGTGCCAGTACAATCGGGGGTCCGAACACTGAAGCTTTCTTT. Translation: CASTIGGPNTEAFF.

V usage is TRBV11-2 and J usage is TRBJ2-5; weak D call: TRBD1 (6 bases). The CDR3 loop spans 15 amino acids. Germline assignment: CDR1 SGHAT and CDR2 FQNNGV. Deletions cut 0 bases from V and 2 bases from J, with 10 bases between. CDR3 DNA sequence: TGTGCCAGCAGCTTAGACAGGGGTCGGCAAGAGACCCAGTACTTC. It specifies CASSLDRGRQETQYF. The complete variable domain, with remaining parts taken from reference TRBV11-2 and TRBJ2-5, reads EAGVAQSPRYKIIEKRQSVAFWCNPISGHATLYWYQQILGQGPKLLIQFQNNGVVDDSQLPKDRFSAERLKGVDSTLKIQPAKLEDSAVYLCASSLDRGRQETQYFGPGTRLLVL.

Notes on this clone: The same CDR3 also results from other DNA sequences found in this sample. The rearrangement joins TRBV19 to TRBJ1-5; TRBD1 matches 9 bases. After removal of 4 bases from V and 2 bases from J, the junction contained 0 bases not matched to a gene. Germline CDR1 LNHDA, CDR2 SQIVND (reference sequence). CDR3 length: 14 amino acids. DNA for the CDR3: TGTGCCAGTAGTAGGACAGGGGGCAATCAGCCCCAGCATTTT. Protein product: CASSRTGGNQPQHF.

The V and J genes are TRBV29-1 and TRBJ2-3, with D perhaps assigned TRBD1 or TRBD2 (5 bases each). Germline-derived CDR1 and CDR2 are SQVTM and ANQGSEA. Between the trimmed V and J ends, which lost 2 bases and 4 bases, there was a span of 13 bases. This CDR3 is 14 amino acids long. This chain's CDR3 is CSVETGGPADTQYF. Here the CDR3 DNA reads TGCAGCGTTGAAACAGGCGGGCCTGCAGATACGCAGTATTTT.

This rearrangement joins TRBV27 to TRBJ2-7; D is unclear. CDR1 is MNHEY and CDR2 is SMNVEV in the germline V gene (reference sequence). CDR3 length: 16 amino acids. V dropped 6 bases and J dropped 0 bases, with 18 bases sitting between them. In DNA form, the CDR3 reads TGTGCCAGCAGCCGAGACACGGGTAGTAGCTCCTACGAGCAGTACTTC. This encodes CASSRDTGSSSYEQYF.

This CDR3 is CSVQTNEKLFF. As DNA, the CDR3 is TGCAGTGTGCAGACTAATGAAAAACTGTTTTTT. V gene TRBV20-1 combines with J gene TRBJ1-4; no definite D call. Looked up from germline, CDR1 is DFQATT and CDR2 is SNEGSKA (reference sequence). CDR3 length: 11 residues. Trimming cost V 7 bases and J 2 bases, with 5 bases left between them.

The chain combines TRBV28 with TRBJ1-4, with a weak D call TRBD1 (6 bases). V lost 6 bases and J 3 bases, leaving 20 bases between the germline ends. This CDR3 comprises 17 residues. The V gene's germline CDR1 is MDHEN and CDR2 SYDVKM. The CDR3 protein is CASRPMGESGANEKLFF. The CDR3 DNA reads TGTGCCAGCAGACCCATGGGGGAGTCAGGGGCTAATGAAAAACTGTTTTTT. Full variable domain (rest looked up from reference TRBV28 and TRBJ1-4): DVKVTQSSRYLVKRTGEKVFLECVQDMDHENMFWYRQDPGLGLRLIYFSYDVKMKEKGDIPEGYSVSREKKERFSLILESASTNQTSMYLCASRPMGESGANEKLFFGSGTQLSVL.

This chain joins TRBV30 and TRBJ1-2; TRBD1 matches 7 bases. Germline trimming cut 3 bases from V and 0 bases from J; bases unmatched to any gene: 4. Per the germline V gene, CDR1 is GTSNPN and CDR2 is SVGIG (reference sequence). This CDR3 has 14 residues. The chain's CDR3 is CAWRGDRANYGYTF. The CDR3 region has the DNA TGTGCCTGGAGGGGGGACAGAGCTAACTATGGCTACACCTTC. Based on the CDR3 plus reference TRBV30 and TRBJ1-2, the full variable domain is SQTIHQWPATLVQPVGSPLSLECTVEGTSNPNLYWYRQAAGRGLQLLFYSVGIGQISSEVPQNLSASRPQDRQFILSSKKLLLSDSGFYLCAWRGDRANYGYTFGSGTRLTVV.